These 10 T cell receptor beta chains were all obtained from the same sample, sequenced in a study of PD-1 blockade in mismatch repair-deficient tumors. Using immunoSEQ multiplex PCR, the repertoire was profiled, and TCRdb retains in-frame clones only, with some absent. The data show 100,000 or so clones, over 75% seen once. The sample was peripheral blood, taken approximately 36 weeks after starting pembrolizumab. The receptors were sampled from an adult with mismatch repair-deficient cancer.

V is TRBV7-3 and J is TRBJ2-1, with 10 bases aligning to TRBD2. This CDR3 is built from 16 residues. Germline CDR1 SGHTA, CDR2 FQGTGA. J gave up 5 bases and V 5 bases, and 9 bases lay outside the gene matches. CDR3 coding DNA: TGTGCCAGCAGCCCTCTAGCGGGAGCGGGCGACAATGAGCAGTTCTTC. Amino acid sequence: CASSPLAGAGDNEQFF.

This sequence joins TRBV11-2 and TRBJ2-5; 9 bases align to TRBD2. With 0 bases clipped from V and 5 bases from J, the junction kept 13 bases outside the gene matches. CDR3 length: 18 amino acids. Germline V CDR1 and CDR2: SGHAT, FQNNGV. The CDR3 coding sequence is TGTGCCAGCAGCTTAGATCGGACGGGACTAGCCCTAGGGGAGACCCAGTACTTC. Translating gives CASSLDRTGLALGETQYF.

V usage is TRBV9 and J usage is TRBJ2-3; D might be TRBD2 (6 bases). Germline V CDR1 and CDR2: SGDLS, YYNGEE. CDR3 size: 14 residues. Trimming shortened V by 1 base and J by 3 bases, and 9 bases separated the two germline ends. The CDR3 loop is CASSVSGTTDTQYF. The CDR3 DNA is TGTGCCAGCAGCGTATCCGGGACTACAGATACGCAGTATTTT.

This chain links TRBV25-1 with TRBJ1-1; D remains ambiguous. Germline V gene sequence: CDR1 MGHDK, CDR2 SYGVNS. The length of the CDR3 is 13 residues. The V end lost 2 bases, the J end lost 7 bases, and 11 bases lay between the germline ends. CDR3 bases: TGTGCCAGCAGTGAAAGTCTCCAGGTTGAAGCTTTCTTT. Encoded protein: CASSESLQVEAFF.

The chain is built from TRBV2 and TRBJ2-7; TRBD2 aligns across 9 bases. Germline assignment: CDR1 SNHLY and CDR2 FYNNEI. Losses at the gene ends were 2 bases for V and 11 bases for J; bases not matched to a gene: 7. CDR3 length: 13 amino acids. CDR3 DNA sequence: TGTGCCAGCAGTGAACTAGCGGGATTAGAGGAGTACTTC. Its protein product is CASSELAGLEEYF.

CDR3 in amino acids: CASSEDRGAGELFF. CDR3 sequence (DNA): TGTGCCAGCAGTGAGGACAGGGGAGCCGGGGAGCTGTTTTTT. The chain joins TRBV2 to TRBJ2-2; TRBD1 aligns across 9 bases. The CDR3 spans 14 residues. V lost 3 bases to trimming and J lost 6 bases; unmatched junction nucleotides: 2. CDR1 and CDR2 from the germline V gene are SNHLY and FYNNEI.

This clone came up a few times. The chain joins TRBV2 to TRBJ2-7, with no clear D. Germline loops: CDR1 SNHLY, CDR2 FYNNEI. CDR3 size: 14 residues. The V gene lost 11 bases and the J gene lost 0 bases, with 17 bases spanning the gap. The CDR3 DNA is TGTGCCGTCAAACGGGCTCAGAGCTCCTACGAGCAGTACTTC. This translates into CAVKRAQSSYEQYF.

This clone has a handful of counts. This chain uses TRBV7-2 with TRBJ2-5; no firm D call. V lost 5 bases, J lost 4 bases, and 11 bases lay in between. This CDR3 contains 13 residues. The V gene's germline CDR1 is SGHTA and CDR2 FQGNSA. CDR3 bases: TGTGCCAGCAGCGGAAACTCCAGAGAGACCCAGTACTTC. Translated: CASSGNSRETQYF.

The chain carries TRBV5-5 and TRBJ1-1, with D perhaps matching TRBD1 (6 bases). V was clipped by 3 bases and J by 11 bases, with 17 bases between them. This CDR3 is 13 amino acids long. From germline, CDR1 is SGHKS and CDR2 YYEKEE (reference sequence). CDR3 amino acids: CASSSRDTVRAFF. In nucleotides, the CDR3 is TGTGCCAGCAGCTCCCGGGACACTGTGCGTGCTTTCTTT.

This chain links TRBV27 with TRBJ1-2, with a tentative D call TRBD1 (5 bases). The CDR3 spans 14 residues. V was clipped by 6 bases and J by 3 bases, with 14 bases between them. Germline-derived CDR1 and CDR2 are MNHEY and SMNVEV (reference sequence). The CDR3 loop is CASRGADVDYGYTF. The CDR3 DNA sequence: TGTGCCAGCAGAGGGGCGGACGTAGACTATGGCTACACCTTC.